The 10 T cell receptor beta chains presented below share a single source sample, sequenced in a study of molecular identifiers for immune sequencing clone quantification (dated by TCRdb to 2016 to 2018). The method was PCR. TCRdb records NextSeq 500 as the sequencer. The public reads were run again by TCRdb, first through fastp at Q25 and then through MiXCR, and only productive beta chains were kept. When rows share a CDR3 protein, they turn into one entry using the most common DNA and genes. The sample data list about 97,000 distinct CDR3 sequences, and 20% to 25% of these were observed just once. The ten largest make up roughly 1% of the sample. Input material: naive CD8+ T cells from blood, with Jurkat cell RNA spiked in. The cell subset or site label here, explained by the study, means: FACS-sorted CD8+CD4-CCR7+CD45RA+ naive T cells. These receptors all stem from a human donor in good health. Some libraries in this study had Jurkat cell RNA spiked in.

This clonotype was counted many times. The rearrangement links TRBV12-3 or TRBV12-4 to TRBJ2-3; D is uncertain. V lost 10 bases and J lost 0, with 17 bases in between. The CDR3 has 15 amino acids. CDR3 amino acids: CATAFGRSSTDTQYF. CDR3 bases: TGTGCCACGGCTTTTGGGCGCTCTAGCACAGATACGCAGTATTTT.

This clonotype was observed a few times. The chain carries TRBV4-1 and TRBJ2-2; tentative D call: TRBD2 (6 bases). V was trimmed by 4 bases and J by 5 bases, leaving 11 bases between them. CDR1 is MGHRA, CDR2 YSYEKL, per germline. The CDR3 sequence is 14 residues long. The CDR3 DNA is TGCGCCAGCAGCCCAGCCGGGGGTACCGGGGAGCTGTTTTTT. Protein: CASSPAGGTGELFF.

This clonotype appeared a few times. The V call is TRBV19, the J call TRBJ2-7; 8 nucleotides align to TRBD2. The germline V gene encodes CDR1 LNHDA and CDR2 SQIVND (reference sequence). With V trimmed by 4 bases and J by 4 bases, 9 bases remained unmatched. The CDR3 consists of 15 residues. CDR3 loop: CASSNPREGRYEQYF. The CDR3 DNA is TGTGCCAGTAGTAACCCCCGGGAGGGCCGTTACGAGCAGTACTTC. The full variable domain, in which reference TRBV19 and TRBJ2-7 provide the parts outside the CDR3, is DGGITQSPKYLFRKEGQNVTLSCEQNLNHDAMYWYRQDPGQGLRLIYYSQIVNDFQKGDIAEGYSVSREKKESFPLTVTSAQKNPTAFYLCASSNPREGRYEQYFGPGTRLTVT.

This clonotype was counted at least ten times. The chain uses TRBV7-9 and TRBJ2-2; no clear D. Germline V gene lookup returns CDR1 SEHNR and CDR2 FQNEAQ (reference sequence). Trimming left V 0 bases short and J 5 bases short, with 4 bases between. This CDR3 is 13 amino acids long. CDR3 bases: TGTGCCAGCAGCTTAGCAGGGACCGGGGAGCTGTTTTTT. Translating it yields CASSLAGTGELFF.

This clonotype occurred a few times. The genes are TRBV29-1 and TRBJ2-1; D perhaps matches TRBD2 (7 bases). V gave up 6 bases and J gave up 0 bases, with 12 bases separating them. The CDR3 contains 14 residues. Germline V gene lookup returns CDR1 SQVTM and CDR2 ANQGSEA. The CDR3 loop reads CSVRGGSSYNEQFF. Here the CDR3 DNA reads TGCAGCGTAAGGGGGGGGAGCTCCTACAATGAGCAGTTCTTC.

This clonotype has a count of ten or more. V usage is TRBV11-2 and J usage is TRBJ2-2; tentatively, D is TRBD1 (6 bases). The CDR3 runs 15 residues. The V end lost 1 base, the J end lost 5 bases, and 11 bases lay between the germline ends. The germline CDR1 and CDR2 sequences are SGHAT and FQNNGV. In DNA, the CDR3 is TGTGCCAGCAGCTTAGTCAGGGGATGGACCGGGGAGCTGTTTTTT. Residues: CASSLVRGWTGELFF.

This clonotype was recorded many times. J is TRBJ2-7 and V is TRBV7-2; D is unresolved. The CDR3 loop spans 12 amino acids. Germline assignment: CDR1 SGHTA and CDR2 FQGNSA. V was cut by 1 base and J by 5 bases, with 6 bases left in between. The CDR3 is CASSLGANEQYF. The DNA of the CDR3 is TGTGCCAGCAGCTTAGGGGCCAACGAGCAGTACTTC.

This clonotype was seen at least ten times. The V call is TRBV4-2, the J call TRBJ2-5, with TRBD2 as a possible D gene (5 bases). This CDR3 comprises 15 residues. Germline CDR1 reads LGHNA; CDR2 reads YNFKEQ. V was cut by 2 bases and J by 1 base, with 11 bases left in between. The CDR3 loop is CASSQKPSSQETQYF. As DNA, the CDR3 is TGTGCCAGCAGCCAAAAACCTAGCTCCCAAGAGACCCAGTACTTC.

This clonotype has a count of ten or more. This chain joins TRBV19 and TRBJ2-3; no definite D call. Trimming took off 0 bases at V and 2 bases at J, with 9 bases between the two ends. The CDR3 spans 15 residues. Per germline, CDR1 LNHDA and CDR2 SQIVND (reference sequence). The chain's CDR3 is CASSIDSGYTDTQYF. The CDR3 nucleotides are TGTGCCAGTAGTATAGATTCCGGATACACAGATACGCAGTATTTT. The full variable domain, its missing parts supplied by reference TRBV19 and TRBJ2-3, is DGGITQSPKYLFRKEGQNVTLSCEQNLNHDAMYWYRQDPGQGLRLIYYSQIVNDFQKGDIAEGYSVSREKKESFPLTVTSAQKNPTAFYLCASSIDSGYTDTQYFGPGTRLTVL.

In this sample, this clonotype turned up a few times. This sequence joins TRBV19 and TRBJ1-4, with no clear D. CDR1 is LNHDA and CDR2 is SQIVND in the germline V gene (reference sequence). This CDR3 is built from 12 residues. The V and J ends lost 0 bases and 7 bases respectively, with 3 bases between them. CDR3 sequence reads: CASSIDVEKLFF. Written as DNA, the CDR3 is TGTGCCAGTAGTATAGATGTTGAAAAACTGTTTTTT.